These 4 T cell receptor beta chains were sequenced from one sample in a study of blood T cell repertoires in COVID-19 (dated by TCRdb to 2020 to 2021). Libraries were prepared through the immunoSEQ multiplex PCR assay. TCRdb retrieved this table from immuneACCESS and kept in-frame rearrangements only. Not all clones are present; in checked studies, unresolved V genes account for under half, and no reason is known for the remainder. The sample table records almost 400,000 clones; just under 90% of these occur just once. The ten largest clones take up around 1.7% of the sample. The sequenced sample was PBMCs or T cells enriched from blood (not recorded which). These TCRs come from a woman in her twenties or thirties who had recovered from COVID-19.

This clone was seen only a few times. The V gene is TRBV12-3 or TRBV12-4, the J gene TRBJ1-3; D remains ambiguous. V was trimmed by 3 bases and J by 4 bases, leaving 4 bases between them. The CDR3 has 12 amino acids. The CDR3 DNA is TGTGCCAGCAGTTTCCGGGGAAACACCATATATTTT. Amino acids: CASSFRGNTIYF.

This chain uses TRBV5-4 with TRBJ2-7; D is unresolved. Trimming pared 0 bases from V and 2 bases from J, leaving 9 bases between. Germline-derived CDR1 and CDR2 are SGHNT and YYREEE (reference sequence). The CDR3 runs 14 residues. The CDR3 region is CASSLGTDPYEQYF. The CDR3 DNA reads as TGTGCCAGCAGCTTGGGAACAGACCCCTACGAGCAGTACTTC.

The CDR3 DNA reads TGTGCCACTCGAGCGGGGGGGTTTGCAGATACGCAGTATTTT. It translates to CATRAGGFADTQYF. The chain recombines TRBV19 with TRBJ2-3, with TRBD2 matching 10 bases. V lost 10 bases, J lost 4 bases, and 8 bases stayed unmatched. The CDR3 covers 14 residues. Germline CDR1 reads LNHDA; CDR2 reads SQIVND (reference sequence). The full variable domain, its missing parts supplied by reference TRBV19 and TRBJ2-3, is DGGITQSPKYLFRKEGQNVTLSCEQNLNHDAMYWYRQDPGQGLRLIYYSQIVNDFQKGDIAEGYSVSREKKESFPLTVTSAQKNPTAFYLCATRAGGFADTQYFGPGTRLTVL.

The V gene is TRBV11-2, the J gene TRBJ2-7; 7 bases agree with TRBD2. The CDR3 is 16 amino acids. CDR1 is SGHAT, CDR2 FQNNGV, per germline. After removal of 2 bases from V and 4 bases from J, the junction contained 11 bases not matched to a gene. The chain's CDR3 is CASSLFVAGVRYEQYF. The CDR3 region has the DNA TGTGCCAGCAGCTTATTTGTGGCGGGAGTTCGGTACGAGCAGTACTTC. The entire variable domain, with the rest obtained from reference TRBV11-2 and TRBJ2-7, is as follows: EAGVAQSPRYKIIEKRQSVAFWCNPISGHATLYWYQQILGQGPKLLIQFQNNGVVDDSQLPKDRFSAERLKGVDSTLKIQPAKLEDSAVYLCASSLFVAGVRYEQYFGPGTRLTVT.